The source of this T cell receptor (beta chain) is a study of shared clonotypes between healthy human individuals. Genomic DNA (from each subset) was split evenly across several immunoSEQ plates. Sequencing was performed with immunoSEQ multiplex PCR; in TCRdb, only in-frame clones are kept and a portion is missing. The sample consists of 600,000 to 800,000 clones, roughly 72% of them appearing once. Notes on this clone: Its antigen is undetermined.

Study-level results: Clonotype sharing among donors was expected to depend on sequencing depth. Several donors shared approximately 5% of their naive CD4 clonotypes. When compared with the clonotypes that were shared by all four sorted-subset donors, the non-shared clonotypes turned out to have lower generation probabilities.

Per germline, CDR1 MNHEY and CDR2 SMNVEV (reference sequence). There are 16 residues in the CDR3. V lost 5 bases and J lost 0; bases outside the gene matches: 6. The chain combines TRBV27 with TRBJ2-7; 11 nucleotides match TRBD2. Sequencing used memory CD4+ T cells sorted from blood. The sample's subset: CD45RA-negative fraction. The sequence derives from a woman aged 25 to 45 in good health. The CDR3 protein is CASSRTSGGSSYEQYF. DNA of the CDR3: TGTGCCAGCAGTCGAACTAGCGGGGGCAGCTCCTACGAGCAGTACTTC.